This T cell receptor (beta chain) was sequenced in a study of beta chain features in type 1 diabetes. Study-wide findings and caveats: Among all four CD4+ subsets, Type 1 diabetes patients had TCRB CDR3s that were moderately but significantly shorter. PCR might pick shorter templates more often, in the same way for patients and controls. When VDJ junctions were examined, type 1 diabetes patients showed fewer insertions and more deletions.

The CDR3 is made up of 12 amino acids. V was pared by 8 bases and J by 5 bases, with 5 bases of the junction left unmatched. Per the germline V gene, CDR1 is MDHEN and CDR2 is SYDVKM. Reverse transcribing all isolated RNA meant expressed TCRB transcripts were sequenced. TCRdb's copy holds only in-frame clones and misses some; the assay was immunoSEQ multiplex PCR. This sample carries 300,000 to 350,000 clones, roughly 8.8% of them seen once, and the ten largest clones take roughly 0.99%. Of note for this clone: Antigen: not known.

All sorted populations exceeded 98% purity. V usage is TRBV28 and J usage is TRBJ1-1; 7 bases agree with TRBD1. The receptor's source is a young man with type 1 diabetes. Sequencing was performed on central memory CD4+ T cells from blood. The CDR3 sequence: CASGEQGTEAFF. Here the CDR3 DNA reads TGTGCCAGCGGGGAACAGGGGACTGAAGCTTTCTTT.